A selection of T cell receptor beta chains follows, all from one sample in a study of T cells in tumors after PD-1 blockade. Produced via immunoSEQ multiplex PCR; TCRdb's table is partial and in-frame only. The repertoire holds about 4,000 clones, around 62% seen once, with 60% to 70% in the top ten. Sample: tumor tissue, taken after anti-PD-1 treatment. The source is a human donor with cutaneous squamous cell carcinoma. The CDR3 runs from the conserved cysteine through the conserved F or W. The D gene is left open where the match is weak. Clone size is shown for a subset of rows, as once, few, many or a class of expanded clone.

size,J,D,V,DNA,CDR3
-,TRBJ2-7,-,TRBV9,TGTGCCAGCGGCGGCGGTACCTACGAGCAGTACTTC,CASGGGTYEQYF
-,TRBJ2-5,-,TRBV9,TGTGCCAGCAGCGTAGCTCCCGGGGGGACCCAGTACTTC,CASSVAPGGTQYF
-,TRBJ1-2,TRBD1,TRBV5-4,TGTGCCAGCAGCCAGAGGACAGGGTCCTATGGCTACACCTTC,CASSQRTGSYGYTF
few,TRBJ1-2,-,TRBV21-1,TGTGCCAGCAGCATTGCTGGGACAGTGAGGTATGGCTACACCTTC,CASSIAGTVRYGYTF
-,TRBJ1-6,-,TRBV27,TGTGCCAGCAGGCTGATGCAGGGCTACTCACCCCTCCACTTT,CASRLMQGYSPLHF
-,TRBJ2-2,-,TRBV7-6,TGTGCCAGCAGCTTAGTGGAGGACACCGGGGAGCTGTTTTTT,CASSLVEDTGELFF
-,TRBJ2-2,TRBD2,TRBV18,TGTGCCAGCTCACAGACTAGCGGGGGACGAACCGGGGAGCTGTTTTTT,CASSQTSGGRTGELFF
-,TRBJ2-3,TRBD1,TRBV20-1,TGCAGTGCTAGTTTTCAGGGGGCAGATACGCAGTATTTT,CSASFQGADTQYF
few,TRBJ1-1,-,TRBV6-1,TGTGCCAGCAGTGACCCGGGGAATGAAGCTTTCTTT,CASSDPGNEAFF
-,TRBJ2-4,TRBD1,TRBV19,TGTGCCAGTAGTATAGATGGGACAGGGACCAAAAACATTCAGTACTTC,CASSIDGTGTKNIQYF
medium-sized,TRBJ1-1,-,TRBV5-1,TGCGCCAGCAAAAATTGGATAGTAAACACTGAAGCTTTCTTT,CASKNWIVNTEAFF
few,TRBJ1-1,-,TRBV3-1/TRBV3-2,TGTGCCAGCAGCCAAGTGGTCAGCACTGAAGCTTTCTTT,CASSQVVSTEAFF
-,TRBJ1-1,-,TRBV5-6,TGTGCCAGCAGCTTGTCCGGTTTCGGCACTGAAGCTTTCTTT,CASSLSGFGTEAFF
few,TRBJ2-3,TRBD2,TRBV13,TGTGCCAGCAGCATCCGTAGCGGGTCGGTCCCAGATACGCAGTATTTT,CASSIRSGSVPDTQYF
once,TRBJ1-2,-,TRBV3-1/TRBV3-2,TGTGCCAGCAGCCAAGATCTAGGAGGGCTAGGTGGCTACACCTTC,CASSQDLGGLGGYTF
-,TRBJ2-4,-,TRBV6-5,TGTGCCAGCATGGGGTTCGGAAACATTCAGTACTTC,CASMGFGNIQYF
-,TRBJ1-1,-,TRBV2,TGTGCCAGCAGTGACTGGAACACTGAAGCTTTCTTT,CASSDWNTEAFF
-,TRBJ2-7,TRBD2,TRBV7-6,TGTGCCAGCAGCTTAGAGCTAGCGGGGGGTCCCTACGAGCAGTACTTC,CASSLELAGGPYEQYF
-,TRBJ2-1,TRBD2,TRBV5-1,TGCGCCAGCAGCTTTAGCGGGGGGGCCGGAGAGCAGTTCTTC,CASSFSGGAGEQFF
once,TRBJ1-4,-,TRBV4-1,TGCGCCAGCAGGAGAGAGGGCCCAGCTGAAAAACTGTTTTTT,CASRREGPAEKLFF
-,TRBJ1-4,TRBD1,TRBV18,TGTGCCAGCTCACCACCTCCGGGACAGGGAGGCGAAAAACTGTTTTTT,CASSPPPGQGGEKLFF
hyperexpanded,TRBJ2-1,-,TRBV7-9,TGTGCCAGCAGCTTAGGGGGATCGGATGAGCAGTTCTTC,CASSLGGSDEQFF
-,TRBJ2-7,-,TRBV7-9,TGTGCCAGCAGCTTTGGGTCACCGGAGGAGCAGTACTTC,CASSFGSPEEQYF
-,TRBJ2-3,-,TRBV3-1/TRBV3-2,TGTGCCAGCCAACGGGGGAACACAGATACGCAGTATTTT,CASQRGNTDTQYF
few,TRBJ1-6,-,TRBV9,TGTGCCAGCAGCGTAGGGAGGTATGGACCCCTCCACTTT,CASSVGRYGPLHF
-,TRBJ1-2,TRBD1,TRBV7-9,TGTGCCAGCAGCTTTTCCTCGAGACAGGGGGAAGGCTACACCTTC,CASSFSSRQGEGYTF
-,TRBJ2-2,-,TRBV3-1/TRBV3-2,TGTGCCAGCAGCCATCGTACTAGTATCACCGGGGAGCTGTTTTTT,CASSHRTSITGELFF
large,TRBJ2-7,-,TRBV6-5,TGTGCCAGCAGTTACGGACAGGAGGGGTACGAGCAGTACTTC,CASSYGQEGYEQYF
few,TRBJ1-2,-,TRBV9,TGTGCCAGCAGCGTTACCCCCCTCGCTACAAGCTACACCTTC,CASSVTPLATSYTF
-,TRBJ2-3,-,TRBV5-4,TGTGCCAGCAGCGATGATGGGACGGCATCTAACACAGATACACAGTATTTT,CASSDDGTASNTDTQYF
medium-sized,TRBJ2-5,-,TRBV7-9,TGTGCCAGCAGCTTAGTCGGCAGTTCAGAGACCCAGTACTTC,CASSLVGSSETQYF